Each of the 3 T cell receptor beta chains below was sequenced from the same sample in a study of blood T cell repertoires in COVID-19. TCRdb's table, derived via immunoSEQ multiplex PCR, lists solely in-frame clones and lacks some. The sample holds about 120,000 clones, about four fifths seen once. Sequencing was performed on peripheral blood. The receptors were gathered from a human donor in a cohort sampled during active COVID-19.

This chain links TRBV3-1 (or the pseudogene TRBV3-2) with TRBJ1-1; no definite D call. Germline CDR1 LGHDT, CDR2 YNNKEL (reference sequence). The CDR3 is made up of 12 amino acids. V lost 2 bases and J lost 1, with 2 bases in between. CDR3 region: CASSQQNTEAFF. CDR3 coding DNA: TGTGCCAGCAGCCAACAGAACACTGAAGCTTTCTTT.

Remarks on this clone: Other DNA sequences in the same sample also yield this CDR3. The V and J genes are TRBV7-2 and TRBJ2-2; D is uncertain. This CDR3 is built from 14 residues. CDR1 and CDR2 (germline): SGHTA, FQGNSA. Trimming cost V 1 base and J 1 base, with 4 bases left between them. The CDR3 nucleotides are TGTGCCAGCAGCTTAGGGCAGAACACCGGGGAGCTGTTTTTT. This translates into CASSLGQNTGELFF.

The chain couples TRBV7-9 to TRBJ1-4, with D tentatively TRBD1 (5 bases). CDR1 and CDR2 (germline): SEHNR, FQNEAQ (reference sequence). V was trimmed by 5 bases and J by 4 bases, leaving 11 bases between them. The CDR3 has 14 residues. The DNA of the CDR3 is TGTGCCAGCAGCACCAGGACAAGTAATGAAAAACTGTTTTTT. Its translation is CASSTRTSNEKLFF.